The present T cell receptor delta chain was sequenced within a study of gamma-delta T cells after stem cell transplantation (dated by TCRdb to between 2015 and 2016). Libraries were built with RT-PCR. The instrument was an Illumina MiSeq. The public reads were reprocessed by TCRdb using CATT, and rows of matching DNA were later combined. The sample table holds over 1,500 delta-chain clones, of which approximately 17% were seen once. The biggest ten clones account for about 68% of the sample. This clone has more than one count but fewer than ten. Its antigen is unknown. A read error is likely here: a far larger clone is one base away. This same CDR3 is encoded by further DNA sequences in the sample. CDR1 and CDR2, per the germline V gene, are GEAIGNYY and EKD. The CDR3 sequence holds 15 residues, the cysteine and phenylalanine included. Of all the DNA, just the CDR3 is kept, 45 bases in frame from base 1.

The sequence came from a human donor. It is not recorded whose cells these are; they may come from a transplant donor. The sequenced sample was gamma-delta T cells. The chain employs TRDV2 and TRDJ1, with the D gene not confidently named. The nucleotides are TGTGCCTGCGACACCGCTGCGCCTTACACCGATAAACTCATCTTT. Translated, it reads CACDTAAPYTDKLIF.